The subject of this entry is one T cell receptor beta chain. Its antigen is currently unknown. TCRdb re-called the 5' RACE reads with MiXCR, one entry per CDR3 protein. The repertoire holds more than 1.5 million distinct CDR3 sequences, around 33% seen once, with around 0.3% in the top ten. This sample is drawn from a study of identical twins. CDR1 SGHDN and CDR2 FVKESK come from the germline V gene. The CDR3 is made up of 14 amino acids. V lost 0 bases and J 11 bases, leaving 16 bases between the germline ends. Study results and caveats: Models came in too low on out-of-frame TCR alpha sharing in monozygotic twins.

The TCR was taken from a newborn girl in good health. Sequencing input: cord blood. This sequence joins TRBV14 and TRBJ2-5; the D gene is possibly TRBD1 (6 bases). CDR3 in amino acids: CASSQDRRDNEQYF. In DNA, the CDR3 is TGTGCCAGCAGCCAAGATAGAAGGGACAATGAGCAGTACTTC.